The T cell receptor (beta chain) under discussion was sequenced for a study of shared clonotypes between healthy human individuals. At the level of the study: A couple of women and a few men aged 18 to 49 made up the donors.

Original analysis: Filtering differed because ImmunoSEQ produced junction-only sequences that carried no quality scores. Clones were sequenced by immunoSEQ multiplex PCR, and TCRdb holds only the in-frame ones, with some missing. The V and J calls and the clone size are those of that table, but D and trimming were determined from the DNA. The data contain around 500,000 clones, 81% of them seen just once; the ten biggest clones take up about 12%. The CDR3 runs 14 residues. CDR1 and CDR2 from the germline V gene are KGHSH and LQKENI. With V trimmed by 1 base and J by 4 bases, 4 bases remained unmatched.

This chain links TRBV18 with TRBJ2-7, with 7 bases lining up with TRBD2. The TCR sequence derives from a woman in her 40s in good health. Some clones in this sample may be carry-over from other donors' samples. Sequenced input: PBMCs. CDR3 coding DNA: TGTGCCAGCTCACCACGGCAGGGAGGGTACGAGCAGTACTTC. It specifies CASSPRQGGYEQYF.